Included here is one T cell receptor beta chain sequence, with context. Its antigen is unidentified. Trimming removed 0 bases from V and 0 bases from J, with 12 bases in between. Germline values: CDR1 ENHRY, CDR2 SYGVKD. The CDR3 spans 17 residues. Profiling relied on immunoSEQ multiplex PCR, and the TCRdb table lists in-frame clones only, not all of them. The sample comprises tens of thousands of clones, 85% to 95% of which are singletons, and 18% rests with the top ten. The entry originates in a study of siplizumab effects on memory and regulatory T cells. Study results and limitations: Neither a naive nor a memory phenotype was assignable to roughly 80-96% of proliferating CD4+ or CD8+ clones. Whether the proliferating Tregs (from siplizumab cultures) were suppressive was not confirmed.

The material sequenced was CD8+ T cells sorted from blood. The chain is built from TRBV10-3 and TRBJ1-5; D call uncertain. The sequence was obtained from a human donor in good health. The CDR3 spells CAISESWLGNSNQPQHF. CDR3 nucleotides: TGTGCCATCAGTGAGTCGTGGCTGGGCAATAGCAATCAGCCCCAGCATTTT.